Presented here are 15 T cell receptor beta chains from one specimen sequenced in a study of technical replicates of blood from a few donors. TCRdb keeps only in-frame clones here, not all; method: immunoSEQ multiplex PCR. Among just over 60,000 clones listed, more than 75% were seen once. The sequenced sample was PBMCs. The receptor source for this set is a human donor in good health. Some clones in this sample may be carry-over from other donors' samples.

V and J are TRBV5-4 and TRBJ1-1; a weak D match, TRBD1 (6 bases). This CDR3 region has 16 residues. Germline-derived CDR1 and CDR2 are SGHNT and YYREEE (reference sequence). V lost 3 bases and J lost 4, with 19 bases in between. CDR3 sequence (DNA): TGTGCCAGCAGCTCGGGGGAGGGGGGCGCCGGCACTGAAGCTTTCTTT. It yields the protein CASSSGEGGAGTEAFF.

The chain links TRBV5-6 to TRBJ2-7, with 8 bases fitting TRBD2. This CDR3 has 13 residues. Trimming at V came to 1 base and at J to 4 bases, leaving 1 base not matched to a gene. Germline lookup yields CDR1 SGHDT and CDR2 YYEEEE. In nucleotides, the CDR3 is TGTGCCAGCAGCTTGCCTAGCGGGTACGAGCAGTACTTC. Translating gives CASSLPSGYEQYF.

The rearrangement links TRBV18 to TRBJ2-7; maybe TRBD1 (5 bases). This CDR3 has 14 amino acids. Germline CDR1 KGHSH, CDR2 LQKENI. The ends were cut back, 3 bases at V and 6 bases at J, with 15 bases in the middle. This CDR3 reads CASSPNPGLSEQYF. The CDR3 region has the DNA TGTGCCAGCTCACCTAATCCAGGGCTCTCCGAGCAGTACTTC.

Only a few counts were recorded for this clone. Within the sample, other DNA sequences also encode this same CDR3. Here the CDR3 DNA reads TGTGCCAGCAGCCCCGGCACTATGAACACTGAAGCTTTCTTT. Its protein is CASSPGTMNTEAFF. This chain uses TRBV7-2 with TRBJ1-1, with D unclear. This CDR3 has 14 amino acids. V was clipped by 5 bases and J by 0 bases, with 10 bases between them. CDR1 is SGHTA, CDR2 FQGNSA, per germline.

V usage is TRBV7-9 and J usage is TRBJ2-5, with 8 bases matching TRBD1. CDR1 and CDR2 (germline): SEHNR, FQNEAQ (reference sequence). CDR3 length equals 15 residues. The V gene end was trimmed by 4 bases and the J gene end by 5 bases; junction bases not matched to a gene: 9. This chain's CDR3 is CASSSLAGGLETQYF. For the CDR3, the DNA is TGTGCCAGCAGCTCACTCGCAGGGGGCTTGGAGACCCAGTACTTC. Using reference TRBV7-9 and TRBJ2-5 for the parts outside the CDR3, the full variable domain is DTGVSQNPRHKITKRGQNVTFRCDPISEHNRLYWYRQTLGQGPEFLTYFQNEAQLEKSRLLSDRFSAERPKGSFSTLEIQRTEQGDSAMYLCASSSLAGGLETQYFGPGTRLLVL.

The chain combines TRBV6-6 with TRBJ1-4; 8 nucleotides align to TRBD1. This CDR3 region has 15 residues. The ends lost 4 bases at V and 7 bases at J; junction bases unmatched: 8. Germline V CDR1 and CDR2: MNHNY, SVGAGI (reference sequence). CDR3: CASSLQGGMGEKLFF. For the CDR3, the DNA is TGTGCCAGCAGTTTACAGGGGGGGATGGGTGAAAAACTGTTTTTT.

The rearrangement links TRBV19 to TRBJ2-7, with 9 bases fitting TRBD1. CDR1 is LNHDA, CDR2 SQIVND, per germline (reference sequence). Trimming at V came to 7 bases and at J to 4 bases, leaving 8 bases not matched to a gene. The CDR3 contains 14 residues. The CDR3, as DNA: TGTGCCAGTAAGTCGCTGACAGGGGGGTACGAGCAGTACTTC. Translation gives CASKSLTGGYEQYF.

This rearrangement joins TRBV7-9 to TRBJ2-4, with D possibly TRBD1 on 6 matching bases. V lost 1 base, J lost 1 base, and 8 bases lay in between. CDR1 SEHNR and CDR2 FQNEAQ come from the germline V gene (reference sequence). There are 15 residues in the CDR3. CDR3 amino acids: CASSLGGLAKNIQYF. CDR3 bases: TGTGCCAGCAGCTTAGGGGGGCTGGCCAAAAACATTCAGTACTTC.

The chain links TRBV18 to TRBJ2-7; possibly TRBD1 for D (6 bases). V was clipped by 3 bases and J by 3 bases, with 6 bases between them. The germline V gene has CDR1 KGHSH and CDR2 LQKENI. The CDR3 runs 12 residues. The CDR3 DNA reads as TGTGCCAGCTCACCGACAGGCTACGAGCAGTACTTC. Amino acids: CASSPTGYEQYF.

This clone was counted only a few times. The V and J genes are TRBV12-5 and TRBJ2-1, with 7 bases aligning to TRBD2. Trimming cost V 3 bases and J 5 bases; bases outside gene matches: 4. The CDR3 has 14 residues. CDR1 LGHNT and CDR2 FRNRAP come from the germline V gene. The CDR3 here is CASGFPSGDNEQFF. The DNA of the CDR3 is TGTGCTAGTGGTTTTCCTAGCGGCGACAATGAGCAGTTCTTC. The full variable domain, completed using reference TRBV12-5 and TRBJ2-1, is DARVTQTPRHKVTEMGQEVTMRCQPILGHNTVFWYRQTMMQGLELLAYFRNRAPLDDSGMPKDRFSAEMPDATLATLKIQPSEPRDSAVYFCASGFPSGDNEQFFGPGTRLTVL.

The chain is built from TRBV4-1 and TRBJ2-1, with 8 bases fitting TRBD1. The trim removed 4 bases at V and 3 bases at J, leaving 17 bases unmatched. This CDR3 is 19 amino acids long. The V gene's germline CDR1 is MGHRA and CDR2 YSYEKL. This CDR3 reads CASSREPGTGTTDYNEQFF. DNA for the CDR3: TGCGCCAGCAGCCGGGAGCCCGGGACAGGTACGACGGACTACAATGAGCAGTTCTTC.

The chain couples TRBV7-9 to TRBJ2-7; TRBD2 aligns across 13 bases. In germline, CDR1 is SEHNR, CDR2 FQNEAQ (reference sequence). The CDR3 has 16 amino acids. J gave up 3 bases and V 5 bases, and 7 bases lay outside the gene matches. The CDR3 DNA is TGTGCCAGCAGCCCAGGACTAGCGGGAGATAGCTACGAGCAGTACTTC. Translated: CASSPGLAGDSYEQYF.

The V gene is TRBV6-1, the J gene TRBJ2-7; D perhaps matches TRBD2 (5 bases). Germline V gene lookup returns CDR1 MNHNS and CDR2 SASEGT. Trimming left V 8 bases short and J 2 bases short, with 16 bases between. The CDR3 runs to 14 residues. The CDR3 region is CASEKRRLPYEQYF. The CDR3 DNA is TGTGCCAGCGAGAAACGGAGGCTGCCCTACGAGCAGTACTTC.

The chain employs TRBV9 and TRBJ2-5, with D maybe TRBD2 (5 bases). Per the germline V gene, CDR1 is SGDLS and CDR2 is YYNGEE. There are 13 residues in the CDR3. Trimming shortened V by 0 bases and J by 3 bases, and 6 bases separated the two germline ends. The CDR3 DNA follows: TGTGCCAGCAGCGTAGGAGCGGAAGAGACCCAGTACTTC. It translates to CASSVGAEETQYF.

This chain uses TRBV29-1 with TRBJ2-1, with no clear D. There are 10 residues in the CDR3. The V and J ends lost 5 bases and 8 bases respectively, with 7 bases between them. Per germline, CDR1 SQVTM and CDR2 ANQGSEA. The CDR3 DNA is TGCAGCGTTTTCCTCCATGAGCAGTTCTTC. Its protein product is CSVFLHEQFF.